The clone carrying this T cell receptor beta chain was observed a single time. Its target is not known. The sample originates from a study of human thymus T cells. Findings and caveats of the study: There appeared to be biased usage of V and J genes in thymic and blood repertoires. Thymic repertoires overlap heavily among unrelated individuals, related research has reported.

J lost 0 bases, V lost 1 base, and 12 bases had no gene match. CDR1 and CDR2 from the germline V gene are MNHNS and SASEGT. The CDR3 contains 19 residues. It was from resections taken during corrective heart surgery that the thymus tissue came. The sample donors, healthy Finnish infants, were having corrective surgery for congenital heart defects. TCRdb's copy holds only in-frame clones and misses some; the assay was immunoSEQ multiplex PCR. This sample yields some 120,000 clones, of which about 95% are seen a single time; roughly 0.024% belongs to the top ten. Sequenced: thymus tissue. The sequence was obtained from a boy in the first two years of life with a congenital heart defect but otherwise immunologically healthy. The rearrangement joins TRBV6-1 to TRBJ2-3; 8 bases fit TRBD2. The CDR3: CASSEDLAGTGTSTDTQYF. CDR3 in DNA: TGTGCCAGCAGTGAAGATTTAGCGGGGACCGGGACTAGCACAGATACGCAGTATTTT.